These 16 T cell receptor beta chains came from one sample sequenced in a study of early T cells in non-severe SARS-CoV-2 infection. MiXCR was run by TCRdb on the 5' RACE reads, yielding one entry per CDR3 protein. The table has 30,000 or so distinct CDR3 sequences, approximately 5.3% seen once. The sequencing sample was made of whole blood. Every receptor here comes from an adult who was a healthcare worker with PCR-confirmed SARS-CoV-2 infection or an uninfected control (not recorded which).

In this sample, this clonotype turned up many times. The chain joins TRBV19 to TRBJ1-2; D possibly corresponds to TRBD1 (6 bases). The CDR3 is 15 amino acids. CDR1 and CDR2 (germline): LNHDA, SQIVND (reference sequence). Trimming cost V 3 bases and J 4 bases, with 15 bases left between them. CDR3 in amino acids: CASSIGSGATYGYTF. The CDR3 nucleotides read TGTGCCAGTAGTATTGGATCGGGGGCGACCTATGGCTACACCTTC.

This clonotype was seen at least ten times. V and J are TRBV10-3 and TRBJ1-6; D ambiguous. The CDR3 length is 14 residues. The V and J ends lost 8 bases and 0 bases respectively, with 8 bases between them. Germline V lookup: CDR1 ENHRY, CDR2 SYGVKD. CDR3 residues: CAIAGGSYNSPLHF. For the CDR3, the DNA is TGTGCCATCGCCGGCGGCTCCTATAATTCACCCCTCCACTTT.

This clonotype was observed a handful of times. V is TRBV7-6 and J is TRBJ2-2; possibly TRBD1 for D (6 bases). V shed 5 bases and J shed 4 bases, with 11 bases lying between them. CDR3 length: 14 residues. Germline V gene data show CDR1 as SGHVS and CDR2 as FNYEAQ. CDR3 DNA sequence: TGTGCCAGCAGCCCGTGGACAGTCACCGGGGAGCTGTTTTTT. Its translation is CASSPWTVTGELFF.

This clonotype was detected a few times. The genes are TRBV20-1 and TRBJ1-2, with 7 bases fitting TRBD1. The CDR3 totals 17 residues. Germline CDR1 is DFQATT and CDR2 is SNEGSKA (reference sequence). With 1 base clipped from V and 0 bases from J, the junction kept 11 bases outside the gene matches. Written as DNA, the CDR3 is TGCAGTGCTAGAGTCCCGAGACCGGGACAGACTAACTATGGCTACACCTTC. Its translation: CSARVPRPGQTNYGYTF.

This clonotype was counted many times. The rearrangement joins TRBV6-5 to TRBJ1-2; D gene uncertain. V lost 7 bases to trimming and J lost 8 bases, with 20 bases between them. The germline CDR1 and CDR2 sequences are MNHEY and SVGAGI. The CDR3 spans 14 residues. The CDR3 spells CASKLAPVYFGYTF. The CDR3 nucleotides read TGTGCCAGCAAACTAGCCCCTGTGTATTTCGGCTACACCTTC.

The V call is TRBV20-1, the J call TRBJ1-1; D remains ambiguous. V was trimmed by 5 bases and J by 7 bases, leaving 8 bases between them. This CDR3 has 10 amino acids. Per the germline V gene, CDR1 is DFQATT and CDR2 is SNEGSKA (reference sequence). CDR3 nucleotide sequence: TGCAGTGCTGAGATGAATGAAGCTTTCTTT. It is translated as CSAEMNEAFF.

This clonotype was detected ten times or more. The rearrangement links TRBV20-1 to TRBJ2-5, with D perhaps matching TRBD1 or TRBD2 (5 bases each). Germline CDR1 DFQATT, CDR2 SNEGSKA (reference sequence). V dropped 0 bases and J dropped 9 bases, with 8 bases sitting between them. The CDR3 has 11 amino acids. The chain's CDR3 is CSAREGRAQYF. CDR3 in DNA: TGCAGTGCTAGAGAGGGGCGGGCCCAGTACTTC.

This clonotype has a count of ten or more. V and J are TRBV5-1 and TRBJ2-2, with D unresolved. Germline-derived CDR1 and CDR2 are SGHRS and YFSETQ. The CDR3 is made up of 15 amino acids. Trimming cost V 1 base and J 0 bases, with 7 bases left between them. CDR3 loop: CASSLNAPNTGELFF. In nucleotides, the CDR3 is TGCGCCAGCAGCTTGAACGCACCGAACACCGGGGAGCTGTTTTTT.

This clonotype was detected a few times. This chain uses TRBV7-9 with TRBJ2-3, with TRBD2 identical over 9 bases. The V segment lost 8 bases and the J segment 4 bases; nucleotides outside the gene matches: 4. CDR1 is SEHNR and CDR2 is FQNEAQ in the germline V gene (reference sequence). There are 13 residues in the CDR3. The CDR3 nucleotides read TGTGCCAGCCGCGGGGGGGCCGCAGATACGCAGTATTTT. Translating gives CASRGGAADTQYF.

This clonotype was seen repeatedly, ten times or more. The rearrangement uses TRBV7-6 and TRBJ2-7; 12 bases are shared with TRBD2. The CDR3 extends over 16 amino acids. Trimming cost V 5 bases and J 3 bases; bases outside gene matches: 8. Looked up from germline, CDR1 is SGHVS and CDR2 is FNYEAQ. The CDR3 nucleotides are TGTGCCAGCAGCCACAGCAGGACTAGCGGGATCTACGAGCAGTACTTC. This gives the protein CASSHSRTSGIYEQYF.

At least ten counts were recorded for this clonotype. This chain links TRBV28 with TRBJ2-3; D is possibly TRBD1 (6 bases). Germline V gives CDR1 MDHEN, CDR2 SYDVKM. V lost 6 bases and J 2 bases, leaving 12 bases between the germline ends. The CDR3 totals 14 residues. The CDR3 loop is CASSSGQSTDTQYF. The CDR3 coding sequence is TGTGCCAGCAGCTCTGGACAGTCCACAGATACGCAGTATTTT. Combining the CDR3 with reference TRBV28 and TRBJ2-3 gives the whole variable domain DVKVTQSSRYLVKRTGEKVFLECVQDMDHENMFWYRQDPGLGLRLIYFSYDVKMKEKGDIPEGYSVSREKKERFSLILESASTNQTSMYLCASSSGQSTDTQYFGPGTRLTVL.

This clonotype was counted many times. The chain employs TRBV24-1 and TRBJ2-7; 10 bases fit TRBD1. Per the germline V gene, CDR1 is KGHDR and CDR2 is SFDVKD. J gave up 3 bases and V 5 bases, and 9 bases lay outside the gene matches. CDR3 size: 16 residues. CDR3 bases: TGTGCCACCAGTGGCGCAGCGGGACAGGGGTACTACGAGCAGTACTTC. Translating gives CATSGAAGQGYYEQYF.

Worth noting for this clonotype: This may be a read error: a much more frequent sequence differs by one nucleotide. The chain has TRBV19 and TRBJ2-1; TRBD1 matches 8 bases. Germline V gene data show CDR1 as LNHDA and CDR2 as SQIVND (reference sequence). This CDR3 region has 13 residues. Here the CDR3 reads CASTGGPYNEQLF. The CDR3, as DNA: TGTGCCAGTACAGGGGGCCCCTACAATGAGCAGCTCTTC. The variable domain in full, completed from reference TRBV19 and TRBJ2-1, reads DGGITQSPKYLFRKEGQNVTLSCEQNLNHDAMYWYRQDPGQGLRLIYYSQIVNDFQKGDIAEGYSVSREKKESFPLTVTSAQKNPTAFYLCASTGGPYNEQLFGPGTRLTVL.

V gene TRBV20-1 combines with J gene TRBJ2-7; perhaps TRBD1 as D (6 bases). CDR1 and CDR2 from the germline V gene are DFQATT and SNEGSKA (reference sequence). CDR3 length: 15 amino acids. V lost 1 base, J lost 0 bases, and 13 bases lay in between. The CDR3 loop reads CSARAIDRSSYEQYF. DNA for the CDR3: TGCAGTGCTAGAGCTATAGACAGGAGCTCCTACGAGCAGTACTTC.

In its sample, this clonotype was seen a few times. The chain couples TRBV10-3 to TRBJ1-4, with 9 bases identical to TRBD1. The germline CDR1 and CDR2 sequences are ENHRY and SYGVKD. Trimming at V came to 6 bases and at J to 4 bases, leaving 6 bases not matched to a gene. The CDR3 covers 15 residues. The CDR3 loop is CAISRGTGLNEKLFF. The DNA of the CDR3 is TGTGCCATCAGCCGAGGGACAGGGCTTAATGAAAAACTGTTTTTT.

At least ten counts were recorded for this clonotype. The J gene is TRBJ2-4, the V gene TRBV7-9; TRBD1 is a possible D gene (6 bases). The V gene's germline CDR1 is SEHNR and CDR2 FQNEAQ (reference sequence). CDR3 length: 19 amino acids. Trimming left V 5 bases short and J 0 bases short, with 23 bases between. As DNA, the CDR3 is TGTGCCAGCAGCCAAAACCTATTTAAACAGGGACCAGCCAAAAACATTCAGTACTTC. It translates to CASSQNLFKQGPAKNIQYF.